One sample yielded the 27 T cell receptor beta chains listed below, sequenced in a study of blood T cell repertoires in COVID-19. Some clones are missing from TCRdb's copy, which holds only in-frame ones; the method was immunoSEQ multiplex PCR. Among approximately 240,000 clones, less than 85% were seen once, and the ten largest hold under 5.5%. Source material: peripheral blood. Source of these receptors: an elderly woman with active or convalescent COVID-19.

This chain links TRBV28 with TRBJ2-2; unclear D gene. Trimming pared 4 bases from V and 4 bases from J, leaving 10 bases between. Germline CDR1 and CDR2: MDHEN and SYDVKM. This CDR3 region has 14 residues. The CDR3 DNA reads TGTGCCAGCAGTTCCACCCCCAGCACCGGGGAGCTGTTTTTT. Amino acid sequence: CASSSTPSTGELFF.

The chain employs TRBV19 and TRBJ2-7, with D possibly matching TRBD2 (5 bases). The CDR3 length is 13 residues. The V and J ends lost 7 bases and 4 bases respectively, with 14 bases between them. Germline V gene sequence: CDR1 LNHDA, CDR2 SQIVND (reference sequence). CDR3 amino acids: CASKPSSGYEQYF. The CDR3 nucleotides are TGTGCCAGTAAACCCTCGAGCGGTTACGAGCAGTACTTC. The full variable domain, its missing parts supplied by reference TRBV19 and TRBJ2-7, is DGGITQSPKYLFRKEGQNVTLSCEQNLNHDAMYWYRQDPGQGLRLIYYSQIVNDFQKGDIAEGYSVSREKKESFPLTVTSAQKNPTAFYLCASKPSSGYEQYFGPGTRLTVT.

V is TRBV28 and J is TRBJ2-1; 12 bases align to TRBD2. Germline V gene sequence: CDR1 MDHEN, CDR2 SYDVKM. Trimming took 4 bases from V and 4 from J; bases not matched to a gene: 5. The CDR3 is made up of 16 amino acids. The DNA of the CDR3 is TGTGCCAGCAGTTCCACCGGACTAGCGGGATACAATGAGCAGTTCTTC. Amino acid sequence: CASSSTGLAGYNEQFF.

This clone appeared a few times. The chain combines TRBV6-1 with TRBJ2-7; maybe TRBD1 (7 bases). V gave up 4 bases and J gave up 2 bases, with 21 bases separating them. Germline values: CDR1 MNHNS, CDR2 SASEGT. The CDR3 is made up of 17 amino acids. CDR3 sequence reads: CASSATAGQGGTYEQYF. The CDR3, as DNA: TGTGCCAGCAGTGCGACTGCCGGGCAGGGGGGAACCTACGAGCAGTACTTC.

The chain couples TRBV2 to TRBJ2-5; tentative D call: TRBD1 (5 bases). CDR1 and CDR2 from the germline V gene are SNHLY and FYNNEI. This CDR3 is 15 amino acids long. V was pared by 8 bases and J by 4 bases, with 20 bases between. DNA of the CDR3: TGTGCCAGCGTACCCTACCCGGGCAGGGCAGAGACCCAGTACTTC. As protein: CASVPYPGRAETQYF.

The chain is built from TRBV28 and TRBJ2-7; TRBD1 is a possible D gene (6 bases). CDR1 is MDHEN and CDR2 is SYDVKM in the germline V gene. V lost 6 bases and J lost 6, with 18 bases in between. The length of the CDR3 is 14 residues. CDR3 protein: CASRYTGLLAEQYF. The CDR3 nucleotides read TGTGCCAGCAGGTACACAGGGCTCCTAGCCGAGCAGTACTTC.

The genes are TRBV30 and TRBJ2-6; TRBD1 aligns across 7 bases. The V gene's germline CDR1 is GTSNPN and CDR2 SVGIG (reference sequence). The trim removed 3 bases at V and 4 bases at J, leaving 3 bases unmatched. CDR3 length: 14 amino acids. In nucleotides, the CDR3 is TGTGCCTGGAGGAGGGGGCCCGGGGCCAACGTCCTGACTTTC. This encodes CAWRRGPGANVLTF.

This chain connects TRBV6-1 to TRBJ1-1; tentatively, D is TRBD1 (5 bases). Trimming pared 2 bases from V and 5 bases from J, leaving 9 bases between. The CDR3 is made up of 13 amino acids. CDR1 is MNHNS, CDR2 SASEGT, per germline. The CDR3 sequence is CASSEMGGTEAFF. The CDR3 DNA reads TGTGCCAGCAGTGAAATGGGGGGGACTGAAGCTTTCTTT.

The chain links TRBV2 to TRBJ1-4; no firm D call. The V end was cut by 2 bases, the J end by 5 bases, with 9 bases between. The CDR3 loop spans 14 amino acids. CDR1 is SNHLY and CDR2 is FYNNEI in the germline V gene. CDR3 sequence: CASSEPGGNEKLFF. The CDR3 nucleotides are TGTGCCAGCAGTGAACCAGGAGGGAATGAAAAACTGTTTTTT. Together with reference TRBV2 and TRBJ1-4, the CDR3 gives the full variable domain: EPEVTQTPSHQVTQMGQEVILRCVPISNHLYFYWYRQILGQKVEFLVSFYNNEISEKSEIFDDQFSVERPDGSNFTLKIRSTKLEDSAMYFCASSEPGGNEKLFFGSGTQLSVL.

DNA of the CDR3: TGTGCCAGCAGCACTACAGGGTTGGGTCAGCCCCAGCATTTT. Protein: CASSTTGLGQPQHF. J is TRBJ1-5 and V is TRBV2, with a possible D match to TRBD1 (6 bases). Trimming took off 6 bases at V and 6 bases at J, with 15 bases between the two ends. This CDR3 contains 14 residues. CDR1 is SNHLY, CDR2 FYNNEI, per germline. Full variable domain (rest looked up from reference TRBV2 and TRBJ1-5): EPEVTQTPSHQVTQMGQEVILRCVPISNHLYFYWYRQILGQKVEFLVSFYNNEISEKSEIFDDQFSVERPDGSNFTLKIRSTKLEDSAMYFCASSTTGLGQPQHFGDGTRLSIL.

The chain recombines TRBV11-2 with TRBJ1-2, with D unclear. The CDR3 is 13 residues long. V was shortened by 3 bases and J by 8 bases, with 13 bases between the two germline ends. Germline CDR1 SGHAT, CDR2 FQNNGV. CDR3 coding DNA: TGTGCCAGCAGCTTTGGCCAGGTCGGAGGCTACACCTTC. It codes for CASSFGQVGGYTF. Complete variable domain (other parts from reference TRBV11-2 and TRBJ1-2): EAGVAQSPRYKIIEKRQSVAFWCNPISGHATLYWYQQILGQGPKLLIQFQNNGVVDDSQLPKDRFSAERLKGVDSTLKIQPAKLEDSAVYLCASSFGQVGGYTFGSGTRLTVV.

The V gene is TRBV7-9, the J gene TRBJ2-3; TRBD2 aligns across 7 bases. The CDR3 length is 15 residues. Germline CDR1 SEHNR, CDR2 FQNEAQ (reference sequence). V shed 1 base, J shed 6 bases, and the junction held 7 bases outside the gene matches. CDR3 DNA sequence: TGTGCCAGCAGCTTAGTCGGCGCGGGAGTCGATACGCAGTATTTT. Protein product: CASSLVGAGVDTQYF.

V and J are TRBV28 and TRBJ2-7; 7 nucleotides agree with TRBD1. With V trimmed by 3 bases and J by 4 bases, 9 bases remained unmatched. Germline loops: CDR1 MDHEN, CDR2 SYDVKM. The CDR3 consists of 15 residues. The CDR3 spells CASSFSDRDGYEQYF. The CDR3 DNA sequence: TGTGCCAGCAGTTTCTCCGACAGGGATGGATACGAGCAGTACTTC.

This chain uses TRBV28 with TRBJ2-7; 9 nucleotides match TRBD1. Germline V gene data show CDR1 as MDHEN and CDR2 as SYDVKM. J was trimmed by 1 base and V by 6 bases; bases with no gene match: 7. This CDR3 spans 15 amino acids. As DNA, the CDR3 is TGTGCCAGCAGATCGGACAGGGGTGTGTCCTACGAGCAGTACTTC. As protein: CASRSDRGVSYEQYF.

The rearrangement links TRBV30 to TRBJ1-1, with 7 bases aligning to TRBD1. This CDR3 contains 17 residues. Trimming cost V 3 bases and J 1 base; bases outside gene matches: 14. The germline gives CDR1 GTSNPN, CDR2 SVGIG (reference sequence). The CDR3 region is CAWRTGVTGIRNTEAFF. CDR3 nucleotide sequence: TGTGCCTGGAGAACAGGGGTGACAGGGATCAGGAACACTGAAGCTTTCTTT. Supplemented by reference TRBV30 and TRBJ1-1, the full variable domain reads SQTIHQWPATLVQPVGSPLSLECTVEGTSNPNLYWYRQAAGRGLQLLFYSVGIGQISSEVPQNLSASRPQDRQFILSSKKLLLSDSGFYLCAWRTGVTGIRNTEAFFGQGTRLTVV.

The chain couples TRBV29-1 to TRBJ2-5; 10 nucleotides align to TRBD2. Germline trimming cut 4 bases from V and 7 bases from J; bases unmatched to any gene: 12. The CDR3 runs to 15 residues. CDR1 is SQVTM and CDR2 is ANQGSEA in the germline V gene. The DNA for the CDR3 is TGCAGCGTTGTGGGTAGCGGGGGGTACAAGGGGACCCAGTACTTC. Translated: CSVVGSGGYKGTQYF.

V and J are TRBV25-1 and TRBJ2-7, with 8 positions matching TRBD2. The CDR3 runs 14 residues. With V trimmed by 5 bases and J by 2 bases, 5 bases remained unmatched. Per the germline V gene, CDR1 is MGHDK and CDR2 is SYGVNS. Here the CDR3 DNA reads TGTGCCAGCAGTCGAGCGGGAGATACCTACGAGCAGTACTTC. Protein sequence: CASSRAGDTYEQYF.

As DNA, the CDR3 is TGTGCCAGTAGAGCCCGGGACAGGGGCCTTACTGAAGCTTTCTTT. Encoded protein: CASRARDRGLTEAFF. The chain joins TRBV19 to TRBJ1-1, with TRBD1 identical over 10 bases. Germline CDR1 reads LNHDA; CDR2 reads SQIVND (reference sequence). J lost 5 bases, V lost 6 bases, and 9 bases had no gene match. CDR3 length: 15 amino acids.

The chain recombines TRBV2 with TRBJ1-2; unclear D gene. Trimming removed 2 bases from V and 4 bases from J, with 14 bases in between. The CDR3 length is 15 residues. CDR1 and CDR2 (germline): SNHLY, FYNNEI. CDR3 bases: TGTGCCAGCAGTGAATTGCTGCGGGCTAGCTATGGCTACACCTTC. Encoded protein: CASSELLRASYGYTF.

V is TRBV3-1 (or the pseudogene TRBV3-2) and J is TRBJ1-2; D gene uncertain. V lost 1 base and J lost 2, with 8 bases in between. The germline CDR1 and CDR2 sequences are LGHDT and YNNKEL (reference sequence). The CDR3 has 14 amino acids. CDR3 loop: CASSQGRRNYGYTF. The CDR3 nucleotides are TGTGCCAGCAGCCAAGGGAGGAGGAACTATGGCTACACCTTC.

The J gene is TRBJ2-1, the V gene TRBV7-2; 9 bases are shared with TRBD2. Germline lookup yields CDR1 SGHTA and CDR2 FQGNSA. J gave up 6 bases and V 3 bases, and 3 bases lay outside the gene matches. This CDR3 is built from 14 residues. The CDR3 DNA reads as TGTGCCAGCAGCTTGGGACTAGCTGGCAATGAGCAGTTCTTC. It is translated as CASSLGLAGNEQFF.

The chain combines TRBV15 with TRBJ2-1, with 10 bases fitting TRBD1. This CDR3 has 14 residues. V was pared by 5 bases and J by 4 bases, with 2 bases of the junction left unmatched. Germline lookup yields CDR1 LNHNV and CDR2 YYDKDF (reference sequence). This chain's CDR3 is CATSPGQGYNEQFF. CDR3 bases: TGTGCCACCAGCCCGGGACAGGGGTACAATGAGCAGTTCTTC.

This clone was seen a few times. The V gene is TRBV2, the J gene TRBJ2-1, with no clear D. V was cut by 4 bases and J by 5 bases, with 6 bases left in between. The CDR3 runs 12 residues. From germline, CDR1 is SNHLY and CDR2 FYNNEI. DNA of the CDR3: TGTGCCAGCAGTGTAAATAACAATGAGCAGTTCTTC. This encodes CASSVNNNEQFF.

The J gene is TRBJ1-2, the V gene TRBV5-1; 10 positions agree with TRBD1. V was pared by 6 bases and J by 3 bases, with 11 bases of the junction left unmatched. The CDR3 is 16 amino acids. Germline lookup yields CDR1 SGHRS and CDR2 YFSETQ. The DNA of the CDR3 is TGCGCCAGCAACTCCGGGGGACAGGGGAGGGACTATGGCTACACCTTC. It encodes CASNSGGQGRDYGYTF.

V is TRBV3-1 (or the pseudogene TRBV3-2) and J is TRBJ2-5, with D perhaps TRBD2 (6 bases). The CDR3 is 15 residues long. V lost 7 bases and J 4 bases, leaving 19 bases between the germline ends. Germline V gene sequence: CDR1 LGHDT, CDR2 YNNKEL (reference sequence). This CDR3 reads CASNFLGGGRETQYF. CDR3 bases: TGTGCCAGCAACTTCCTTGGGGGAGGACGAGAGACCCAGTACTTC.

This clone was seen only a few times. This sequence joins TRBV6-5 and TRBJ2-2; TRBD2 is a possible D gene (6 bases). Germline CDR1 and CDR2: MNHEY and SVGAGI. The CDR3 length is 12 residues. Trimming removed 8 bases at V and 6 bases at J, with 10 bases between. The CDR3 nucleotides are TGTGCCAGCCTCGGGGGAGCCGGGGAGCTGTTTTTT. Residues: CASLGGAGELFF.

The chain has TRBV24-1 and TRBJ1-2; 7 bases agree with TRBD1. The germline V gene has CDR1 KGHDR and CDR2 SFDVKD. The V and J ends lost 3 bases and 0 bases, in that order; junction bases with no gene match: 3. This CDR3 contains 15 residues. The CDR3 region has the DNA TGTGCCACCAGTGATCGGGACAGCGCTAACTATGGCTACACCTTC. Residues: CATSDRDSANYGYTF.